This T cell receptor beta chain stems from a study of T cell clones after liver transplantation. Background on the study: A pre-transplant mixed lymphocyte reaction with TCRbeta sequencing defined graft-donor-reactive clones followed in post-transplant blood. Subjects received no induction therapy and standard immunosuppression until randomization at 12-24 months post-transplant.

The data were produced by immunoSEQ multiplex PCR, yet TCRdb's version contains in-frame clones alone and is incomplete. Here the sample spans roughly 55,000 clones, about 81% being singletons. This CDR3 is 15 amino acids long. Germline assignment: CDR1 LNHNV and CDR2 YYDKDF (reference sequence). Trimming cost V 3 bases and J 7 bases; bases outside gene matches: 10. The V and J genes are TRBV15 and TRBJ2-5; 8 bases are shared with TRBD1. The receptor was derived from a human donor who received a liver transplant. The source material was CD4+ T cells from blood, sampled before liver transplant. For the CDR3, the DNA is TGTGCCACCAGCAGGAACCAGGGGGCGCTGGGGACCCAGTACTTC. Its translation: CATSRNQGALGTQYF.